Sequencing of this TCR beta chain was carried out in a study of T cell changes during pregnancy in multiple sclerosis. This clone has a count of ten or more. The data were produced by immunoSEQ multiplex PCR, yet TCRdb's version contains in-frame clones alone and is incomplete. Among roughly 60,000 clones, around 93% were seen once, and the ten largest hold roughly 0.7%. CDR3 length: 17 amino acids. Germline CDR1 reads LGHNA; CDR2 reads YNFKEQ. The junction had 10 bases not matched to a gene; V was cut back by 4 bases and J by 1 base. The sequence came from a female donor with multiple sclerosis, enrolled in a pregnancy study. The chain links TRBV4-2 to TRBJ1-2, with 9 bases identical to TRBD1. Here the sequenced sample was CD4+ T cells from peripheral blood mononuclear cells, taken in the first trimester of pregnancy. CDR3 in DNA: TGTGCCAGCAGCCCCCTAGGACAGGGGAGGTTTAACTATGGCTACACCTTC. This encodes CASSPLGQGRFNYGYTF.